This T cell receptor beta chain was documented in a study of CD8+ T cells in alopecia areata. Isolated RNA was reverse transcribed into cDNA used as the sequencing template. Assay: immunoSEQ multiplex PCR; the TCRdb copy retains only in-frame clones and omits some. The sample includes some 30,000 clones, 65% to 80% seen only once; the top ten take about 19%. This clone was counted a few times. V was pared by 2 bases and J by 4 bases, with 8 bases between. Germline CDR1 and CDR2: MGHRA and YSYEKL. The CDR3 is made up of 14 amino acids. The V call is TRBV4-1, the J call TRBJ2-2; no reliable D call. This clonotype was obtained from a human donor with alopecia areata. The sequenced sample consisted of NKG2D-low CD8+ T cells sorted from blood. CDR3 sequence: CASSQFMGTGELFF. DNA of the CDR3: TGCGCCAGCAGCCAATTCATGGGCACCGGGGAGCTGTTTTTT.